The clone carrying this T cell receptor (beta chain) was counted between two and nine times. The antigen is not known. The germline gene is not matched at one end of the junction; a read error may be the cause. This entry is derived from a study of vaccination and CD4 T cells after COVID-19. The Oncomine TCR Beta short-read assay generated sequence data from the DNA of cultured CD4+ T cells. TCRdb re-derived calls from the PCR reads in MiXCR, one entry per CDR3 protein. Among about 18,000 distinct CDR3 sequences, roughly 50% were seen once, and the ten largest hold roughly 6.2%. This CDR3 contains 12 residues. Germline V gene lookup returns CDR1 MNHNS and CDR2 SASEGT. The treatment denotes: approximately 11-day PBMC culture with coronavirus spike peptide pools or control peptides (ViraFEST assay).

The receptor was derived from a human donor who had recovered from COVID-19. This sequence joins TRBV6-1 and TRBJ1-2; the D is unclear. The sample comprised CD4+ T cells from blood, cultured in vitro. The CDR3 sequence: CASSQANYGYTF. CDR3 DNA: TGTGCCAGCAGTCAAGCAAACTATGGCTACACCTTC.